The present T cell receptor beta chain was sequenced within a study of identical twins. TCRdb itself ran the 5' RACE reads through MiXCR, one entry per CDR3 protein. The repertoire holds some 590,000 distinct CDR3 sequences, with 9.5% to 10% as singletons. CDR1 is MNHNS and CDR2 is SASEGT in the germline V gene. The V gene lost 10 bases and the J gene lost 5 bases, with 15 bases spanning the gap. This CDR3 has 14 residues. This sample was also put to use in a study of yellow fever vaccine responses in identical twins.

The specimen sequenced was PBMCs. This sequence joins TRBV6-1 and TRBJ1-6; weak D call: TRBD1 (6 bases). This TCR came from a woman between 18 and 29 years old in good health. Written as DNA, the CDR3 is TGTGCCACGGGGGCAGGGAGCAATAATTCACCCCTCCACTTT. Residues: CATGAGSNNSPLHF.